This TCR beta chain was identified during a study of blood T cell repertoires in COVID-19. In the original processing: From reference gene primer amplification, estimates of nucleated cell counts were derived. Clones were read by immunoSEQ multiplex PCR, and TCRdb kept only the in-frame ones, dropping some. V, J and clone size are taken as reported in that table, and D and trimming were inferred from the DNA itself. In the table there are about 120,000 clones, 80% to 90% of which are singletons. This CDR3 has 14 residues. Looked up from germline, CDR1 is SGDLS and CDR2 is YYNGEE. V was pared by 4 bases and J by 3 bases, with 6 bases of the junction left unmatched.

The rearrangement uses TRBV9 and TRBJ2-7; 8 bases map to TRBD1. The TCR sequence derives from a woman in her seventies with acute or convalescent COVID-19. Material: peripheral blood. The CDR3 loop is CASSTSGTGYEQYF. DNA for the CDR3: TGTGCCAGCAGCACCTCCGGGACAGGCTACGAGCAGTACTTC.